These T cell receptor beta chains were read from a single sample in a study of cytomegalovirus exposure and HLA in healthy donors. The data were produced by immunoSEQ multiplex PCR, yet TCRdb's version contains in-frame clones alone and is incomplete. The sample holds just under 65,000 clones, around three quarters seen once. Source material: PBMCs. These receptors were collected from a woman aged 25 to 39 in good health and CMV-seronegative. Each CDR3 is given with its conserved first and last residue. D genes are given only for firm matches. Rows give clone size only sometimes, using once, few, many, or a class for an expanded clone.

j_call v_call d_call clone_size cdr3_aa cdr3_nt
TRBJ2-3 TRBV11-2 TRBD2 . CASSLGLAGSTDTQYF TGTGCCAGCAGCCTCGGACTAGCGGGAAGCACAGATACGCAGTATTTT
TRBJ1-2 TRBV4-1 . . CASSQTPQVNYGYTF TGCGCCAGCAGCCAGACCCCACAGGTTAACTATGGCTACACCTTC
TRBJ1-1 TRBV7-9 TRBD1 . CASSGWTGGTEAFF TGTGCCAGCAGCGGTTGGACAGGGGGGACTGAAGCTTTCTTT
TRBJ1-5 TRBV11-2 . . CASAGSGDQPQHF TGTGCCAGCGCTGGTTCCGGGGATCAGCCCCAGCATTTT
TRBJ1-1 TRBV5-1 . . CASSLTGRNTEAFF TGCGCCAGCAGCTTGACAGGGCGGAACACTGAAGCTTTCTTT
TRBJ2-1 TRBV25-1 TRBD2 . CATQTSFQDEQFF TGTGCCACCCAGACTAGCTTTCAGGATGAGCAGTTCTTC
TRBJ1-5 TRBV28 . . CASSQPGLGNQPQHF TGTGCCAGCAGCCAGCCGGGACTCGGCAATCAGCCCCAGCATTTT
TRBJ1-4 TRBV25-1 TRBD1 once CASSAPGTGWSTNEKLFF TGTGCCAGCAGTGCCCCCGGGACAGGATGGTCAACTAATGAAAAACTGTTTTTT
TRBJ1-1 TRBV6-6 TRBD1 . CASSQRTGSFEAFF TGTGCCAGCAGCCAAAGGACAGGGAGCTTTGAAGCTTTCTTT
TRBJ2-3 TRBV5-1 TRBD1 . CASSSGQGGDTQYF TGCGCCAGCAGCTCGGGACAGGGTGGGGATACGCAGTATTTT
TRBJ2-7 TRBV6-1 TRBD1 . CASQWDSPYEQYF TGTGCCAGCCAATGGGACAGCCCCTACGAGCAGTACTTC
TRBJ1-5 TRBV6-1 . . CASSEGTENQPQHF TGTGCCAGCAGTGAAGGGACAGAAAATCAGCCCCAGCATTTT
TRBJ1-1 TRBV30 . . CAWSTRLSNTEAFF TGTGCCTGGAGTACGAGATTGTCGAACACTGAAGCTTTCTTT
TRBJ2-3 TRBV2 TRBD2 . CASRPGLAGVSTDTQYF TGTGCCAGCAGGCCGGGACTAGCGGGGGTTAGCACAGATACGCAGTATTTT
TRBJ2-5 TRBV7-9 . . CASSAGTGGGYEYF TGTGCCAGCAGCGCAGGCACCGGAGGCGGGTACGAGTACTTC
TRBJ2-3 TRBV2 TRBD1 . CASSEARWRGGSFSDTQYF TGTGCCAGCAGTGAAGCAAGGTGGAGAGGGGGCTCATTCTCCGATACGCAGTATTTT
TRBJ2-2 TRBV20-1 . once CSATQGGELFF TGCAGTGCGACACAGGGCGGGGAGCTGTTTTTT